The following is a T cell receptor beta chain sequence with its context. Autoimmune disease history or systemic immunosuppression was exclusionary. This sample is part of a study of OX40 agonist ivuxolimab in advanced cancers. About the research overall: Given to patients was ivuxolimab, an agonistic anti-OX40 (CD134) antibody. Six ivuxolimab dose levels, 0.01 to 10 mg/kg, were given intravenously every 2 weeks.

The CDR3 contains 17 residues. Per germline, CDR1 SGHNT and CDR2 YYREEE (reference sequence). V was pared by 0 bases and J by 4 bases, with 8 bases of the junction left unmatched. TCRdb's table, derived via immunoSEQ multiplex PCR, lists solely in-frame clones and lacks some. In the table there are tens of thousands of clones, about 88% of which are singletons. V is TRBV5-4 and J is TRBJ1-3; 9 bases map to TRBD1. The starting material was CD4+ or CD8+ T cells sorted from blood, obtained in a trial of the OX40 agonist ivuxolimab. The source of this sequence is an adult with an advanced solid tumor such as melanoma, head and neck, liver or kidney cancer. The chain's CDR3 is CASSLGGQGAWGNTIYF. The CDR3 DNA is TGTGCCAGCAGCTTGGGGGGACAGGGAGCGTGGGGAAACACCATATATTTT.